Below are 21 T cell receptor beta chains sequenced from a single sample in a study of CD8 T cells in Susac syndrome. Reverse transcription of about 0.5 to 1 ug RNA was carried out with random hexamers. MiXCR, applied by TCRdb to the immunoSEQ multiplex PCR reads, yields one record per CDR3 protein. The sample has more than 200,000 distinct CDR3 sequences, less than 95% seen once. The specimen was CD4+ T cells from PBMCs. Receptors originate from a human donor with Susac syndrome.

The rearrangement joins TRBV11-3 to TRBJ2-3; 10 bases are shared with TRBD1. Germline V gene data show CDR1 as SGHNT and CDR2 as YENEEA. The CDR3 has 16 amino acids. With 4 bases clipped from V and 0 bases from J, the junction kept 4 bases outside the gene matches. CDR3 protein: CASSYGTGASTDTQYF. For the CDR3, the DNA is TGTGCCAGCAGCTATGGGACAGGGGCAAGCACAGATACGCAGTATTTT.

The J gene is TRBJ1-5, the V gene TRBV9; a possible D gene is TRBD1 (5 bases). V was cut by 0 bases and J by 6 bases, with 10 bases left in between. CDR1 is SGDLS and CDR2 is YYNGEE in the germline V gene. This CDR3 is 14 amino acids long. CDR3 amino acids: CASSVGGDPQPQHF. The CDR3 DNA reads TGTGCCAGCAGCGTAGGGGGGGACCCTCAGCCCCAGCATTTT.

The CDR3 region is CASSPLIPEGYTDTQYF. CDR3 DNA: TGTGCCAGCAGCCCCCTAATCCCCGAGGGGTACACAGATACGCAGTATTTT. The chain couples TRBV7-3 to TRBJ2-3; D might be TRBD1 or TRBD2, each matching 5 bases. V was clipped by 5 bases and J by 2 bases, with 20 bases between them. This CDR3 contains 17 residues. The germline gives CDR1 SGHTA, CDR2 FQGTGA.

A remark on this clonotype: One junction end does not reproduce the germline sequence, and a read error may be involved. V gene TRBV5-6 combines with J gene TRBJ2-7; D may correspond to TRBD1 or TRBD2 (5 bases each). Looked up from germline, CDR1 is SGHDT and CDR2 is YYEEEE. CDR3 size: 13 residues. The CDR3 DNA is TGTGCCAGCAGCCCGACGGGGCAAGCGGTATGGGTCTTC. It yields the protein CASSPTGQAVWVF.

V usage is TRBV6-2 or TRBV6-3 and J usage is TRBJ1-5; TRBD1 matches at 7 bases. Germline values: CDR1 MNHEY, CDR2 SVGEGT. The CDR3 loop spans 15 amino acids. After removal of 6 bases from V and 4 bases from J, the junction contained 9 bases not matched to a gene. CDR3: CASRKQGPPNQPQHF. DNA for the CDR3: TGTGCCAGCAGGAAACAGGGGCCCCCAAATCAGCCCCAGCATTTT.

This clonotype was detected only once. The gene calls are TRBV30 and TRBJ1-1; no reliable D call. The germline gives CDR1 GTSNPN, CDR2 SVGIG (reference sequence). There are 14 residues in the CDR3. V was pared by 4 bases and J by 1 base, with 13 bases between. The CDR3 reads CAWNSHPGNTEAFF. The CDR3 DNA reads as TGTGCCTGGAACTCTCACCCAGGGAACACTGAAGCTTTCTTT.

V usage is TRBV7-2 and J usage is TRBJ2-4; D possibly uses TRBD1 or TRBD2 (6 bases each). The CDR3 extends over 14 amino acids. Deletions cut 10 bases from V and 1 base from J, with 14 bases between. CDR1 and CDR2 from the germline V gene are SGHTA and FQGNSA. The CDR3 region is CATALGGAKNIQYF. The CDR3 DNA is TGTGCCACCGCACTCGGGGGCGCCAAAAACATTCAGTACTTC.

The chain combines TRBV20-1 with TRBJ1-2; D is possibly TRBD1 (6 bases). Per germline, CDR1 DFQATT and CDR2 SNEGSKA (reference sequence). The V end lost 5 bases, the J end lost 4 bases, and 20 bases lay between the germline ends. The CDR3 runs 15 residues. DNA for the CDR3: TGCAGTGCTCGAGCGTGGGGGGCTGGCGGCTATGGCTACACCTTC. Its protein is CSARAWGAGGYGYTF.

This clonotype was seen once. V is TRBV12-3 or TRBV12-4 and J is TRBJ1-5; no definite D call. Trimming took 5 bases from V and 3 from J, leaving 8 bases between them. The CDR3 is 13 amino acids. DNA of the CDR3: TGTGCCAGCAGTCGATCCCACAATCAGCCCCAGCATTTT. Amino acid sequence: CASSRSHNQPQHF.

The CDR3 sequence: CASTTSLYNSPLHF. DNA of the CDR3: TGTGCCAGCACCACCAGCTTATATAATTCACCCCTCCACTTT. V usage is TRBV5-6 and J usage is TRBJ1-6, with no clear D. Trimming stripped 6 bases from V and 4 bases from J, with 11 bases between. Germline V gene sequence: CDR1 SGHDT, CDR2 YYEEEE. CDR3 length: 14 amino acids.

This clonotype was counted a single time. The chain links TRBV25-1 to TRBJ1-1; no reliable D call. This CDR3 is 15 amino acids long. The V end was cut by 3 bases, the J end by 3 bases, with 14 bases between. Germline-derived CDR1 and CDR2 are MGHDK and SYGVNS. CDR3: CASSDSPDSDTEAFF. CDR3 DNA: TGTGCCAGCAGTGACAGCCCCGACTCTGACACTGAAGCTTTCTTT.

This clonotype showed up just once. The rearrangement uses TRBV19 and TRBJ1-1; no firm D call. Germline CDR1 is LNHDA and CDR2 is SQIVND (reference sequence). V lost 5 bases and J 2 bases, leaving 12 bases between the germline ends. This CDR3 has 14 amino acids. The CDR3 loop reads CASSLASGNTEAFF. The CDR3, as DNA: TGTGCCAGTAGTCTCGCGTCCGGAAACACTGAAGCTTTCTTT.

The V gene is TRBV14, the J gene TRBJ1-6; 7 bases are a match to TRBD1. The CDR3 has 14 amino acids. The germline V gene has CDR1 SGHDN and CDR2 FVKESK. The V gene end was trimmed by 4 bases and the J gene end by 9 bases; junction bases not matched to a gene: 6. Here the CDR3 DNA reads TGTGCCAGCAGCCGCACCGACAGGGCTTCACCCCTCCACTTT. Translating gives CASSRTDRASPLHF.

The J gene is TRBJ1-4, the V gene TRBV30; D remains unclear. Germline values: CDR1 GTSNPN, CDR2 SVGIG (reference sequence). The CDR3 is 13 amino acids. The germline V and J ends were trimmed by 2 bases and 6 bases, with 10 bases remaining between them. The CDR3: CAWSTGGDEKLFF. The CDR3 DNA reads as TGTGCCTGGAGTACGGGCGGCGATGAAAAACTGTTTTTT.

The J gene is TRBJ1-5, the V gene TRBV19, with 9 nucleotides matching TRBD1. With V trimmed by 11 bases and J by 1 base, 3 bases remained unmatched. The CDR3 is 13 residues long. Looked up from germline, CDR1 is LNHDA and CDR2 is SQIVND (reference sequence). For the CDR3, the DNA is TGTGCCGCACAGGGGGCAAGCAATCAGCCCCAGCATTTT. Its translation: CAAQGASNQPQHF.

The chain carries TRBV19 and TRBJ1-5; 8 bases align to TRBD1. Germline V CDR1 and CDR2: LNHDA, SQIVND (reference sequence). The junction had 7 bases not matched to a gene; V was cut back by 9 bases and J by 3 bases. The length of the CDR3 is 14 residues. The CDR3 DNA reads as TGTGCCAGCAAACAGGGGGGGATCAATCAGCCCCAGCATTTT. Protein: CASKQGGINQPQHF.

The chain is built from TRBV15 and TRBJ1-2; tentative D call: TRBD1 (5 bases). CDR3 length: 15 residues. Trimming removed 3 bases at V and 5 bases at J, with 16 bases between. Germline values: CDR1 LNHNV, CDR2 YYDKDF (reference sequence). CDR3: CATSRGDGSQYGYTF. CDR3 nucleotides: TGTGCCACCAGCAGGGGGGACGGTTCTCAATATGGCTACACCTTC.

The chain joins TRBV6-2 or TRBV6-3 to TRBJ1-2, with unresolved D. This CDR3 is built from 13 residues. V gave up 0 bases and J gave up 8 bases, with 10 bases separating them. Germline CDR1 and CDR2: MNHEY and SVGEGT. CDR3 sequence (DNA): TGTGCCAGCAGTTACTCCGGGATTAGAGGCTACACCTTC. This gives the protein CASSYSGIRGYTF.

The CDR3 DNA reads as TGTGCCAGCAGCCAACCAAGAGGGGGCTACGAGCAGTACTTC. Amino acid sequence: CASSQPRGGYEQYF. The chain links TRBV7-2 to TRBJ2-7; TRBD1 is a possible D gene (6 bases). Germline V gives CDR1 SGHTA, CDR2 FQGNSA. V shed 5 bases and J shed 3 bases, with 14 bases lying between them. This CDR3 contains 14 residues.

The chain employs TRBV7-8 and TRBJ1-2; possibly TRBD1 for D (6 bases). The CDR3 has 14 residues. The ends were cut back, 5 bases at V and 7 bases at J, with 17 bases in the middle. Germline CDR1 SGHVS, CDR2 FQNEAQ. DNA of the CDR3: TGTGCCAGCAGCCGCGACAGGTTGGAGGGTGGCTACACCTTC. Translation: CASSRDRLEGGYTF.

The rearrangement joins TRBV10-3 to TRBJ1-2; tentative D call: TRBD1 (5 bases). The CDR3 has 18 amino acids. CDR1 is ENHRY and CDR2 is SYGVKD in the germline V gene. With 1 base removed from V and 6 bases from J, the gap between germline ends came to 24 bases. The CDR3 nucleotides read TGTGCCATCAGTGAGTACCCCCCGACGGAGAGGGGACGGAATGGCTACACCTTC. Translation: CAISEYPPTERGRNGYTF.